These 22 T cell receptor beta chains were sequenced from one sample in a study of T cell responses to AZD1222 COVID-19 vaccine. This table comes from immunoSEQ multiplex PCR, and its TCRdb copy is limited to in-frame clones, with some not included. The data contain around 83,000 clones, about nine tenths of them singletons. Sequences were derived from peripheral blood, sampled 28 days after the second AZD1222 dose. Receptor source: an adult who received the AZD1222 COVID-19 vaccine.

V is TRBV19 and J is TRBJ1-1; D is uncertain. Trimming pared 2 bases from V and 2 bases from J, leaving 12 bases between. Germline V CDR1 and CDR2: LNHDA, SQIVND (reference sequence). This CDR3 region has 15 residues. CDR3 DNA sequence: TGTGCCAGTAGTATACTAAAAGAGTCAAACACTGAAGCTTTCTTT. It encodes CASSILKESNTEAFF.

The DNA for the CDR3 is TGCGCCAGCAGCGTGGGACTAGCGGGTGTGATGGCTGAGCAGTTCTTC. Its protein is CASSVGLAGVMAEQFF. The chain is built from TRBV5-1 and TRBJ2-1, with 12 bases that match TRBD2. Germline V gene lookup returns CDR1 SGHRS and CDR2 YFSETQ. This CDR3 comprises 16 residues. Germline trimming cut 4 bases from V and 9 bases from J; bases unmatched to any gene: 11.

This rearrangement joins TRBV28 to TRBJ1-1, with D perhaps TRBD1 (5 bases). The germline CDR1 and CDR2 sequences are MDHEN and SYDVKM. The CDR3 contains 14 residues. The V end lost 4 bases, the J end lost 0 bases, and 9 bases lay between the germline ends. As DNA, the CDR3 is TGTGCCAGCAGTTGGGGGAGAGTGAACACTGAAGCTTTCTTT. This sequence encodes CASSWGRVNTEAFF.

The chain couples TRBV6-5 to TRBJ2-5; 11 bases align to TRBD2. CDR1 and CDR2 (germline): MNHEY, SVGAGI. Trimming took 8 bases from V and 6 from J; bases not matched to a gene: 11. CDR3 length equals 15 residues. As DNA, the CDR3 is TGTGCCAGCTGGGACGGGACTAGCGGAGGGCAGACCCAGTACTTC. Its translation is CASWDGTSGGQTQYF.

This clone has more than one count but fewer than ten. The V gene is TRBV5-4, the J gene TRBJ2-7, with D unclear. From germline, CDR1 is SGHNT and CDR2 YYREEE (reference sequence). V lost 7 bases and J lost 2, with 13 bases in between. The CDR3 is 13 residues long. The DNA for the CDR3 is TGTGCCAGCGGCCCGCAAACTACCTACGAGCAGTACTTC. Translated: CASGPQTTYEQYF.

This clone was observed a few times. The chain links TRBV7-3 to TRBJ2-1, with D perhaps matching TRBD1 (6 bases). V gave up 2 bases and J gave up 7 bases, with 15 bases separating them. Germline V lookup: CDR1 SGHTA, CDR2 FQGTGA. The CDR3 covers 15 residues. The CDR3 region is CASSLGQIPGNEQFF. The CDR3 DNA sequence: TGTGCCAGCAGCTTAGGACAGATCCCTGGGAATGAGCAGTTCTTC. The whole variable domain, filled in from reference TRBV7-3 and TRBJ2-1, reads GAGVSQTPSNKVTEKGKYVELRCDPISGHTALYWYRQSLGQGPEFLIYFQGTGAADDSGLPNDRFFAVRPEGSVSTLKIQRTERGDSAVYLCASSLGQIPGNEQFFGPGTRLTVL.

The CDR3 coding sequence is TGCAGCGTTGAAGGAGGGGCCCGGGACGGGGCCTCTGAGCAGTACTTC. Translating it yields CSVEGGARDGASEQYF. The V call is TRBV29-1, the J call TRBJ2-7, with D possibly being TRBD1 or TRBD2 (5 bases each). V lost 1 base and J 7 bases, leaving 23 bases between the germline ends. The V gene's germline CDR1 is SQVTM and CDR2 ANQGSEA. The CDR3 is made up of 16 amino acids.

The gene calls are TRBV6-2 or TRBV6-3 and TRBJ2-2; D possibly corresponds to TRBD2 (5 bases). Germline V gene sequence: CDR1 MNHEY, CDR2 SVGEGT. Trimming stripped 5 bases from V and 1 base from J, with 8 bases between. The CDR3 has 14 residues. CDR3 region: CASSRAGNTGELFF. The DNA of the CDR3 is TGTGCCAGCAGTAGGGCGGGGAACACCGGGGAGCTGTTTTTT.

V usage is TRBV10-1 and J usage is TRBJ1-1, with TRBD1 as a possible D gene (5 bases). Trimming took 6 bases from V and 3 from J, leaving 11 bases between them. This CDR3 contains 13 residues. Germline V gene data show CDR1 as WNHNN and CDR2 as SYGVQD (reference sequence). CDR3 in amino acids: CASRRGRDTEAFF. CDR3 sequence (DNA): TGCGCCAGCAGAAGGGGCCGGGACACTGAAGCTTTCTTT.

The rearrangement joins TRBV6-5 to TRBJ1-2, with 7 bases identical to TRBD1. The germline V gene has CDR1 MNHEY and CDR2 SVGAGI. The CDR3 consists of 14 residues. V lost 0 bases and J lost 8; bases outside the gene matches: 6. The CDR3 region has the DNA TGTGCCAGCAGTTACTCTGAGGGGGCTCAGGGCTACACCTTC. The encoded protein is CASSYSEGAQGYTF.

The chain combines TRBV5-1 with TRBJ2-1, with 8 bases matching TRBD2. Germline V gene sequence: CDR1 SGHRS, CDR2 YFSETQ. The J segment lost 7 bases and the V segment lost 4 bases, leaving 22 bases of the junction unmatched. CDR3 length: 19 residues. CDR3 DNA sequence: TGCGCCAGCAGCCTCAGGTCAAGACTAGCGACCTCCGAGGGGAATGAGCAGTTCTTC. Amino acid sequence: CASSLRSRLATSEGNEQFF.

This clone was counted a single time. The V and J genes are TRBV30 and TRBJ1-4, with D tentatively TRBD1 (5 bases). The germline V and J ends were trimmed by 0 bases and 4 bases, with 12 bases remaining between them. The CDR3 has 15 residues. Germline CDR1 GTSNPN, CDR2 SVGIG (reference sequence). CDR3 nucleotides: TGTGCCTGGAGTGTAAATCGGGACCTTAATGAAAAACTGTTTTTT. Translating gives CAWSVNRDLNEKLFF.

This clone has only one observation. The DNA for the CDR3 is TGTGCCAGCCTATCTGGGGCCAACGTCCTGACTTTC. Protein: CASLSGANVLTF. The genes are TRBV28 and TRBJ2-6; D gene ambiguous. This CDR3 contains 12 residues. Germline CDR1 is MDHEN and CDR2 is SYDVKM. Trimming took 8 bases from V and 1 from J, leaving 3 bases between them. The variable domain in full, completed from reference TRBV28 and TRBJ2-6, reads DVKVTQSSRYLVKRTGEKVFLECVQDMDHENMFWYRQDPGLGLRLIYFSYDVKMKEKGDIPEGYSVSREKKERFSLILESASTNQTSMYLCASLSGANVLTFGAGSRLTVL.

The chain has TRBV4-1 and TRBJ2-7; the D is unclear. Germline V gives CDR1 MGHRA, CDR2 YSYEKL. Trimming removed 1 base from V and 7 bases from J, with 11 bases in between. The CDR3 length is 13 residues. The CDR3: CASSQGPTWEQYF. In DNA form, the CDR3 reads TGCGCCAGCAGCCAAGGCCCAACGTGGGAGCAGTACTTC.

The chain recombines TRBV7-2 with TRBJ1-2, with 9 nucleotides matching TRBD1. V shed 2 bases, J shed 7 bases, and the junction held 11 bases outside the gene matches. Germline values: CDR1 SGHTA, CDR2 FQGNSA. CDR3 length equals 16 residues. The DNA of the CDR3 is TGTGCCAGCAGCTTACCCGGGACAGGGAGCTCTGCTGGCTACACCTTC. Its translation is CASSLPGTGSSAGYTF.

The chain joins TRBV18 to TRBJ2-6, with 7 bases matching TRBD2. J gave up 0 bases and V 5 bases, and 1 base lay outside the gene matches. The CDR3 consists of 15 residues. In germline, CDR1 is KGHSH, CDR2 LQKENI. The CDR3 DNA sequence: TGTGCCAGCTCAAGCGGGACCTCTGGGGCCAACGTCCTGACTTTC. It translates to CASSSGTSGANVLTF.

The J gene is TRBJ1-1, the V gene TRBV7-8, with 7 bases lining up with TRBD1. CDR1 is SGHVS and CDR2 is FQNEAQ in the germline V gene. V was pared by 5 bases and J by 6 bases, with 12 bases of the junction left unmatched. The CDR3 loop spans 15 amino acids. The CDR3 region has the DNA TGTGCCAGCAGCCACGCAGACAGGGTGAATTCTGAAGCTTTCTTT. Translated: CASSHADRVNSEAFF.

The CDR3 DNA reads as TGTGCCAGCAGACAGGGCTGGGGCTACAATGAGCAGTTCTTC. Translated, it gives CASRQGWGYNEQFF. V is TRBV2 and J is TRBJ2-1; a possible D gene is TRBD1 (6 bases). V was clipped by 6 bases and J by 3 bases, with 12 bases between them. Germline V gene data show CDR1 as SNHLY and CDR2 as FYNNEI. The CDR3 totals 14 residues.

The CDR3 is CATEGQGMNTEAFF. The CDR3 region has the DNA TGTGCCACCGAGGGACAGGGAATGAACACTGAAGCTTTCTTT. The genes are TRBV10-3 and TRBJ1-1; TRBD1 aligns across 9 bases. Germline lookup yields CDR1 ENHRY and CDR2 SYGVKD. The ends lost 10 bases at V and 0 bases at J; junction bases unmatched: 6. The CDR3 extends over 14 amino acids.

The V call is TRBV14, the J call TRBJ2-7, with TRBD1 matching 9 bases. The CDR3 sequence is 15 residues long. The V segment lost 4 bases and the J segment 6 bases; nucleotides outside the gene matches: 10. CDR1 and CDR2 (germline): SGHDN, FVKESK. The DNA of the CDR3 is TGTGCCAGCAGCCCTCCTTGGGGACAGGGACCCGAGCAGTACTTC. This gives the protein CASSPPWGQGPEQYF.

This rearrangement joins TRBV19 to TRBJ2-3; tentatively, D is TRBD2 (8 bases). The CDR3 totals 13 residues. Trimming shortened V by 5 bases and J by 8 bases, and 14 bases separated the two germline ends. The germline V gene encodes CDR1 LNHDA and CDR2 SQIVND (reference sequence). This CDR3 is CASSREGAGTQYF. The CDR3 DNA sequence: TGTGCCAGTAGTCGGGAGGGGGCGGGTACGCAGTATTTT.

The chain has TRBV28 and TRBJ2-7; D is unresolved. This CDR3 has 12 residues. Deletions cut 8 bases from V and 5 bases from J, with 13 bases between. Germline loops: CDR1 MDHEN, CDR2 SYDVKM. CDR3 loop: CASSRRNNEQYF. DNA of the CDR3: TGTGCCAGCTCTCGACGGAATAACGAGCAGTACTTC. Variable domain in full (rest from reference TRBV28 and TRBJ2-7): DVKVTQSSRYLVKRTGEKVFLECVQDMDHENMFWYRQDPGLGLRLIYFSYDVKMKEKGDIPEGYSVSREKKERFSLILESASTNQTSMYLCASSRRNNEQYFGPGTRLTVT.